A selection of T cell receptor beta chains follows, all from one sample in a study of T-cell reconstitution after alpha-beta-depleted transplantation in children. Each CDR3 protein is one row after TCRdb ran MiXCR on the PCR reads. The sample shows hundreds of thousands of distinct CDR3 sequences, 10% of them seen only once. The starting material was PBMCs, obtained before TCRalphabeta/CD19-depleted stem cell transplant. Receptors originate from a child aged 2 to 9 with inherited bone marrow failure, due to receive a stem cell transplant. CDR3s include the opening cysteine and the closing phenylalanine or tryptophan. A D gene is named only where the DNA matches it firmly. Expanded clones are given a class, and other clones once, few, many or no size at all.

size	J	D	V	CDR3	DNA
few	TRBJ1-2	.	TRBV18	CASSEDRNYGYTF	TGTGCCAGCTCAGAGGACAGAAACTATGGCTACACCTTC
few	TRBJ2-3	.	TRBV15	CATSTGGGAADTQYF	TGTGCCACCAGCACTGGGGGGGGGGCTGCAGATACGCAGTATTTT
many	TRBJ2-7	TRBD1	TRBV20-1	CSAMGQGADEQYF	TGCAGTGCTATGGGACAGGGGGCCGACGAGCAGTACTTC
few	TRBJ1-4	.	TRBV4-1	CASSQRGGGATNEKLFF	TGCGCCAGCAGCCAACGGGGTGGGGGGGCAACTAATGAAAAACTGTTTTTT
.	TRBJ1-1	.	TRBV19	CASNTQGSEAFF	TGTGCCAGTAATACCCAGGGGTCTGAAGCTTTCTTT
.	TRBJ1-3	.	TRBV7-9	CASSPGTGNTIYF	TGTGCCAGCAGCCCAGGGACGGGAAACACCATATATTTT
.	TRBJ2-3	.	TRBV30	CAWSGTTARDTQYF	TGTGCCTGGAGTGGCACGACAGCACGGGATACGCAGTATTTT
.	TRBJ2-7	.	TRBV19	CAVGDDEQYF	TGTGCCGTGGGGGACGACGAGCAGTACTTC
.	TRBJ1-6	.	TRBV2	CASSARGTSFYNSPLHF	TGTGCCAGCAGTGCCCGCGGGACCTCCTTTTATAATTCACCCCTCCACTTT
.	TRBJ2-7	TRBD2	TRBV27	CASSLFPGGGEQYF	TGTGCCAGCAGTTTATTCCCGGGGGGGGGCGAGCAGTACTTC
few	TRBJ2-7	TRBD1	TRBV7-9	CASSRYQQGMGEQYF	TGTGCCAGCAGCCGATACCAACAGGGGATGGGGGAGCAGTACTTC
many	TRBJ2-3	.	TRBV3-1	CASSHRGSTDTQYF	TGTGCCAGCAGCCATCGGGGTAGCACAGATACGCAGTATTTT
.	TRBJ1-5	.	TRBV28	CASSNQGNQPQHF	TGTGCCAGCAGTAACCAGGGCAATCAGCCCCAGCATTTT
few	TRBJ2-1	.	TRBV7-9	CASSLVSSNEQFF	TGTGCCAGCAGCTTAGTCAGTTCCAATGAGCAGTTCTTC
.	TRBJ2-1	TRBD2	TRBV7-9	CASGFGLAGGYNEQFF	TGTGCCAGCGGCTTTGGACTAGCGGGAGGGTACAATGAGCAGTTCTTC
many	TRBJ2-5	.	TRBV4-3	CASTEPPRQQETQYF	TGCGCCAGCACCGAACCCCCTAGGCAGCAAGAGACCCAGTACTTC
many	TRBJ1-2	.	TRBV7-9	CASSLLRTANGYTF	TGTGCCAGCAGCTTACTCCGGACGGCTAATGGCTACACCTTC
.	TRBJ2-7	.	TRBV30	CAWTGGSIYEQYF	TGTGCCTGGACGGGCGGCTCAATCTACGAGCAGTACTTC
many	TRBJ2-7	.	TRBV5-6	CASSLGWRTYEQYF	TGTGCCAGCAGCTTGGGGTGGCGAACCTACGAGCAGTACTTC
many	TRBJ2-7	.	TRBV10-3	CAISATGPLYEQYF	TGTGCCATCAGTGCGACGGGACCGCTCTACGAGCAGTACTTC
many	TRBJ2-3	.	TRBV4-2	CASSQDGVAYSTDTQYF	TGTGCCAGCAGCCAAGATGGAGTAGCGTACAGCACAGATACGCAGTATTTT
many	TRBJ2-1	.	TRBV12-3/TRBV12-4	CASSLQPGLNNEQFF	TGTGCCAGCAGTTTACAACCGGGACTCAACAATGAGCAGTTCTTC
many	TRBJ2-2	.	TRBV9	CATQPGGNTGELFF	TGTGCCACCCAACCCGGAGGGAACACCGGGGAGCTGTTTTTT